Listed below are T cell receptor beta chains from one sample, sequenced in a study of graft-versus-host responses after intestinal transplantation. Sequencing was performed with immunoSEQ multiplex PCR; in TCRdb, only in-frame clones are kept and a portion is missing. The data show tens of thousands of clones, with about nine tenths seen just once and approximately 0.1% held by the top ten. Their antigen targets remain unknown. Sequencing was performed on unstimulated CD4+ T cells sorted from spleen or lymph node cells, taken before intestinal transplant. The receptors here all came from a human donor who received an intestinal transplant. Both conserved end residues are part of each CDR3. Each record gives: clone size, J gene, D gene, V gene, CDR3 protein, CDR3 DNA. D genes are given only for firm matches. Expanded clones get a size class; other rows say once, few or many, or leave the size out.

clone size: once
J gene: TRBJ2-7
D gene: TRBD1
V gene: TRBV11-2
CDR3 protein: CASSHRPGQGALGQYF
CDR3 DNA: TGTGCCAGCAGCCACCGACCGGGACAGGGGGCGCTCGGGCAGTACTTC

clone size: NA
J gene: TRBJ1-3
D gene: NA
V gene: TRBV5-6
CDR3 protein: CASSLDRPSRNTIYF
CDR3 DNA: TGTGCCAGCAGCCTAGACAGACCCTCTAGAAACACCATATATTTT

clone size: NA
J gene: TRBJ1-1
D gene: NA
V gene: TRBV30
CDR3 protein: CAWSRGQRGGVTEAFF
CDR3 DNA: TGTGCCTGGAGTAGAGGGCAGCGGGGAGGGGTCACTGAAGCTTTCTTT

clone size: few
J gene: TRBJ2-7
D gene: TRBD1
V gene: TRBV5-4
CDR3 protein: CASSLAGTGIPYEQYF
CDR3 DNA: TGTGCCAGCAGCTTGGCCGGGACAGGGATTCCGTACGAGCAGTACTTC

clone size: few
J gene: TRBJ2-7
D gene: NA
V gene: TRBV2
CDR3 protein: CASRRALTGNYEQYF
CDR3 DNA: TGTGCCAGCAGGCGGGCCCTTACAGGGAACTACGAGCAGTACTTC

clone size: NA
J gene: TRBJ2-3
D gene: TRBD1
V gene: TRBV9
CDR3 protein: CASSVDQGADTQYF
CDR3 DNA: TGTGCCAGCAGCGTAGACCAGGGGGCGGATACGCAGTATTTT

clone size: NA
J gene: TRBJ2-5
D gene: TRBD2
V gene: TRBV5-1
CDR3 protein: CASSFGTSEETQYF
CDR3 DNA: TGCGCCAGCAGCTTTGGGACTAGCGAAGAGACCCAGTACTTC

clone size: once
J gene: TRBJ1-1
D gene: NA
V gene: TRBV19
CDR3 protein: CASSSGHRFEAFF
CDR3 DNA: TGTGCCAGTAGTTCCGGTCACCGCTTTGAAGCTTTCTTT

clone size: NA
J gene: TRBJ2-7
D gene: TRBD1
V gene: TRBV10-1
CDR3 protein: CASRGRDRGPYEQYF
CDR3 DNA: TGCGCCAGCAGGGGCCGGGACAGGGGCCCCTACGAGCAGTACTTC

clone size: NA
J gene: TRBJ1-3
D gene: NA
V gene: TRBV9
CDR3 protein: CASSVGSQLGNTIYF
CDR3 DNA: TGTGCCAGCAGCGTAGGATCACAGCTTGGAAACACCATATATTTT

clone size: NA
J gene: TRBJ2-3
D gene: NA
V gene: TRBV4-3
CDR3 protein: CASSARLRTDTQYF
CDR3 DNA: TGCGCCAGCAGCGCGCGGCTACGCACAGATACGCAGTATTTT

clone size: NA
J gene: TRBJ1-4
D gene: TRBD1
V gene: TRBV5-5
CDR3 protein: CASSRGQANEKLFF
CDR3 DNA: TGTGCCAGCAGCCGCGGACAGGCTAATGAAAAACTGTTTTTT

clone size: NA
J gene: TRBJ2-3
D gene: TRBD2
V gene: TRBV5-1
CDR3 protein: CASSVSGTSVSTDTQYF
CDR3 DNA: TGCGCCAGCAGCGTATCCGGGACTAGCGTGAGCACAGATACGCAGTATTTT

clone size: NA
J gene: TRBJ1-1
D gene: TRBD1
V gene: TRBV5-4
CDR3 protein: CASSLVDRGLTEAFF
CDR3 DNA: TGTGCCAGCAGCTTGGTTGACAGGGGGCTGACTGAAGCTTTCTTT

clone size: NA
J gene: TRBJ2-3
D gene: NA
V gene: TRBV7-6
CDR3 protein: CASSLGLASTDTQYF
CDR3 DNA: TGTGCCAGCAGCTTGGGACTCGCTAGCACAGATACGCAGTATTTT

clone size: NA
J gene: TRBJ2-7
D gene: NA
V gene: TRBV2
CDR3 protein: CASSELTRDSYEQYF
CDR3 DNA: TGTGCCAGCAGTGAACTTACACGGGACTCCTACGAGCAGTACTTC

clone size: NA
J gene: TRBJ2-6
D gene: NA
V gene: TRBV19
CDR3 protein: CASSPKRWNVLTF
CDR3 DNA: TGTGCCAGTAGTCCTAAGAGGTGGAACGTCCTGACTTTC

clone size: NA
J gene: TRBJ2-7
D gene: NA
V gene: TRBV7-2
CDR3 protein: CASSLMRQGSGEQYF
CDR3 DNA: TGTGCCAGCAGCTTAATGCGGCAGGGGTCTGGCGAGCAGTACTTC

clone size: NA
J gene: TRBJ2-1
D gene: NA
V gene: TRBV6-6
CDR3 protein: CASSYSGSEQFF
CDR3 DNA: TGTGCCAGCAGTTACTCGGGCAGTGAGCAGTTCTTC

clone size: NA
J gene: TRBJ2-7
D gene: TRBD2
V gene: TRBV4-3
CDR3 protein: CASSQGLAGGYEQYF
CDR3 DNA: TGCGCCAGCAGCCAAGGTCTAGCGGGGGGCTACGAGCAGTACTTC

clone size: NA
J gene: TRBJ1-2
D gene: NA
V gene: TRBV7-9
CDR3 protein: CASSQAGRNYGYTF
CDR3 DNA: TGTGCCAGCAGCCAGGCGGGGAGGAACTATGGCTACACCTTC

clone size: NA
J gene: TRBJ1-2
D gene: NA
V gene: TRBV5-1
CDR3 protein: CASSPGLQITNYGYTF
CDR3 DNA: TGCGCCAGCAGCCCAGGGTTGCAGATCACTAACTATGGCTACACCTTC

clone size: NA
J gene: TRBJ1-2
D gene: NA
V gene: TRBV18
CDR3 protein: CASSSTGNYGYTF
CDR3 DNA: TGTGCCAGCTCTAGTACGGGGAACTATGGCTACACCTTC

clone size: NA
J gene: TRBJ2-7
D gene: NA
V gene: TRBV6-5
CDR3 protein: CASSGRTNEQYF
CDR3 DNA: TGTGCCAGCAGTGGGAGGACGAACGAGCAGTACTTC

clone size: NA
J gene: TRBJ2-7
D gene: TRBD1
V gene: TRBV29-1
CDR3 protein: CSGSLNRGEQYF
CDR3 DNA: TGCAGCGGAAGCCTCAACAGGGGCGAGCAGTACTTC

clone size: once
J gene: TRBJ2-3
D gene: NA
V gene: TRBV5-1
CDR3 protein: CASTKRTLQDTDTQYF
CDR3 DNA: TGCGCCAGCACTAAACGGACTCTTCAGGACACAGATACGCAGTATTTT

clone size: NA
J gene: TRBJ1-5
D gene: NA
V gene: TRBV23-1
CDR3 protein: CASSSGGEGNQPQHF
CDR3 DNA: TGCGCCAGCAGCTCGGGGGGCGAAGGCAATCAGCCCCAGCATTTT

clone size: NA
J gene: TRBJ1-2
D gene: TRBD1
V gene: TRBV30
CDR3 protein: CAWSVRWDRGYGYTF
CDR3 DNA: TGTGCCTGGAGCGTCCGCTGGGACAGGGGATATGGCTACACCTTC

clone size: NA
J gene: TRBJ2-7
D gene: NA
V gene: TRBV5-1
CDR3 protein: CASTRSGRTYEQYF
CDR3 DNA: TGCGCCAGCACCAGGTCTGGGAGGACCTACGAGCAGTACTTC

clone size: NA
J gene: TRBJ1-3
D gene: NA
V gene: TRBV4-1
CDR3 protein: CASSQVSGNTIYF
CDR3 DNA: TGCGCCAGCAGCCAAGTGAGTGGAAACACCATATATTTT

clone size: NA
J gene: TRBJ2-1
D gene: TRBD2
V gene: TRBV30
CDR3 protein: CAWSGLAGVLYNEQFF
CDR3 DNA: TGTGCCTGGAGTGGGCTAGCGGGGGTCCTCTACAATGAGCAGTTCTTC

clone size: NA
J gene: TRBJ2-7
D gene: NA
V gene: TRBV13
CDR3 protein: CASSLVAGEQYF
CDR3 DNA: TGTGCCAGCAGCTTAGTGGCGGGCGAGCAGTACTTC

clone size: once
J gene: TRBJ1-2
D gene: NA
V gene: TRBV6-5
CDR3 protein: CASSYGQIYGYTF
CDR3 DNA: TGTGCCAGCAGTTACGGGCAGATCTATGGCTACACCTTC

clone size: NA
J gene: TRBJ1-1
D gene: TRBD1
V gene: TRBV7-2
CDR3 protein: CASSSKQGAPTEAFF
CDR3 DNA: TGTGCCAGCAGCTCTAAGCAGGGGGCGCCCACTGAAGCTTTCTTT

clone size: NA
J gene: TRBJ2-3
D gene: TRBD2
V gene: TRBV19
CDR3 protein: CASKGLAGTDTQYF
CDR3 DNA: TGTGCCAGTAAAGGACTAGCGGGGACAGATACGCAGTATTTT

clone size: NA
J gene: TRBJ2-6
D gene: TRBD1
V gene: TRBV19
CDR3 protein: CASSTADRVSGANVLTF
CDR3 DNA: TGTGCCAGTAGTACTGCGGACAGGGTGTCTGGGGCCAACGTCCTGACTTTC

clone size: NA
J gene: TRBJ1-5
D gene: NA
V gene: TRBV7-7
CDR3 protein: CASSLEGTRVNQPQHF
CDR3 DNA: TGTGCCAGCAGCTTAGAAGGTACCAGGGTTAATCAGCCCCAGCATTTT

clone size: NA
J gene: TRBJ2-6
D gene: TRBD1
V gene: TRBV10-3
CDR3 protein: CAISGGQSLSGANVLTF
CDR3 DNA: TGTGCCATCAGTGGGGGACAGTCGCTCTCTGGGGCCAACGTCCTGACTTTC

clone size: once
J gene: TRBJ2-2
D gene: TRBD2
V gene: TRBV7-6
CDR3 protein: CASSLGPGLAGGPTGELFF
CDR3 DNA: TGTGCCAGCAGCTTAGGACCGGGACTAGCGGGGGGGCCCACCGGGGAGCTGTTTTTT

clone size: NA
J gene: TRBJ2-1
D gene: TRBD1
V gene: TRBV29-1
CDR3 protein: CSVGQGASSYNEQFF
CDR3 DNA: TGCAGCGTCGGACAGGGGGCTAGCTCCTACAATGAGCAGTTCTTC

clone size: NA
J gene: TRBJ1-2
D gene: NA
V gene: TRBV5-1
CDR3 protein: CASSAVGPNYGYTF
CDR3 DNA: TGCGCCAGCAGCGCGGTGGGGCCCAACTATGGCTACACCTTC

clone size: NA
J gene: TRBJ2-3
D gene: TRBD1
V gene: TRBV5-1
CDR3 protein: CASSLNTGGTDTQYF
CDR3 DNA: TGCGCCAGCAGCTTGAACACAGGGGGCACAGATACGCAGTATTTT

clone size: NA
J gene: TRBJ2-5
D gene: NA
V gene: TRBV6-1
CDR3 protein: CASSVIERRETQYF
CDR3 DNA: TGTGCCAGCAGTGTAATTGAGAGAAGAGAGACCCAGTACTTC

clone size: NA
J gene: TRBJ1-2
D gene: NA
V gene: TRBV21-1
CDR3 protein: CASSKGPRGRDYGYTF
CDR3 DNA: TGTGCCAGCAGCAAAGGTCCCAGGGGGCGAGACTATGGCTACACCTTC

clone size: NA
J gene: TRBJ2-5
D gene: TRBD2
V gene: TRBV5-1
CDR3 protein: CASSLVSGGETQYF
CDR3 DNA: TGCGCCAGCAGCTTGGTGAGCGGGGGGGAGACCCAGTACTTC

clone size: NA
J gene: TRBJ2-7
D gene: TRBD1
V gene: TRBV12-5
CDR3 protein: CASGLVPLTGGSYEQYF
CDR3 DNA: TGTGCTAGTGGTTTGGTGCCCCTGACAGGGGGAAGCTACGAGCAGTACTTC

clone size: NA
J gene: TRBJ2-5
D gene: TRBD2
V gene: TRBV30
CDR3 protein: CAWRGGMWVGETQYF
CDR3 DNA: TGTGCCTGGAGGGGGGGGATGTGGGTTGGTGAGACCCAGTACTTC

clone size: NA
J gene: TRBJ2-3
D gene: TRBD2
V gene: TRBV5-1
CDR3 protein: CASSLGGGTDTQYF
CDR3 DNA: TGCGCCAGCAGCTTGGGCGGGGGAACAGATACGCAGTATTTT

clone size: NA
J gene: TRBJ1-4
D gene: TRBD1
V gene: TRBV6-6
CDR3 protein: CASSGQGYNEKLFF
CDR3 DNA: TGTGCCAGCAGTGGACAGGGCTATAATGAAAAACTGTTTTTT

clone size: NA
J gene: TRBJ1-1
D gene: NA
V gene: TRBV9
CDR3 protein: CASSPQGMNTEAFF
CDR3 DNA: TGTGCCAGCAGCCCTCAGGGGATGAACACTGAAGCTTTCTTT

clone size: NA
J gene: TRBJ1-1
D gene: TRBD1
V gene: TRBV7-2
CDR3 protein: CASSPPRQGEAFF
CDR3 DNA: TGTGCCAGCAGCCCCCCGAGACAGGGGGAAGCTTTCTTT

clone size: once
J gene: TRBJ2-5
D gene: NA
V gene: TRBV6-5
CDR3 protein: CASREAGVETQYF
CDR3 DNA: TGTGCCAGCAGGGAAGCAGGGGTAGAGACCCAGTACTTC

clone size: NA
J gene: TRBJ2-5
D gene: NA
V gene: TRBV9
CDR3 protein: CASSVGGLEETQYF
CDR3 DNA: TGTGCCAGCAGCGTAGGGGGCTTGGAAGAGACCCAGTACTTC

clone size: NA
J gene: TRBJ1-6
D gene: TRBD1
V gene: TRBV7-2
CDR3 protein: CASRPRTGDSPLHF
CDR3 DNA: TGTGCCAGCAGGCCACGGACAGGGGATTCACCCCTCCACTTT

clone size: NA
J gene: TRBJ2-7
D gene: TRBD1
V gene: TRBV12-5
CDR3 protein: CASGSRSPLQGAGEQYF
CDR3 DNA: TGTGCTAGTGGTTCCAGGTCCCCATTACAGGGGGCTGGGGAGCAGTACTTC

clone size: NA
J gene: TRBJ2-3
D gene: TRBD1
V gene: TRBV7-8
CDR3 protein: CASSLTGQGTDTQYF
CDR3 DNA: TGTGCCAGCAGCTTAACCGGACAGGGCACAGATACGCAGTATTTT

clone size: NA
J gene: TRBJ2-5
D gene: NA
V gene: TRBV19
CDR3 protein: CASSTPQGETQYF
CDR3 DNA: TGTGCCAGTAGTACCCCCCAGGGGGAGACCCAGTACTTC

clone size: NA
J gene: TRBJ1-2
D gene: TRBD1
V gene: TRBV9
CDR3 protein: CASSAPDDRDNYGYTF
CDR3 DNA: TGTGCCAGCAGCGCACCGGACGACAGGGACAACTATGGCTACACCTTC

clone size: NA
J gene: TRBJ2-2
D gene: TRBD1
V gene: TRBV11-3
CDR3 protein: CASTGGQNTGELFF
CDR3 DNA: TGTGCCAGCACAGGGGGCCAAAACACCGGGGAGCTGTTTTTT

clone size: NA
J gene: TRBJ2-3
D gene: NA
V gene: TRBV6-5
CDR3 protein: CASRHGNRSPDTQYF
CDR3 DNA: TGTGCCAGCAGGCACGGCAACAGGAGCCCGGATACGCAGTATTTT